This T cell receptor (beta chain) was sequenced in a study of OX40 agonist ivuxolimab in advanced cancers. Study details: Ivuxolimab is an agonistic anti-OX40 (CD134) antibody, and patients were treated with it.

V was pared by 2 bases and J by 4 bases, with 6 bases between. The CDR3 is 13 residues long. Germline V gene data show CDR1 as KGHSH and CDR2 as LQKENI. TCRdb keeps only in-frame clones here, not all; method: immunoSEQ multiplex PCR. The table records about 70,000 clones, roughly 81% of them present only once. V gene TRBV18 combines with J gene TRBJ1-5, with D perhaps matching TRBD1 (5 bases). This clonotype was obtained from an adult with an advanced solid tumor such as melanoma, head and neck, liver or kidney cancer. The input for sequencing was CD4+ or CD8+ T cells sorted from blood, taken in a trial of the OX40 agonist ivuxolimab. CDR3 bases: TGTGCCAGCTCACCAGGGGGAAATCAGCCCCAGCATTTT. As protein: CASSPGGNQPQHF.